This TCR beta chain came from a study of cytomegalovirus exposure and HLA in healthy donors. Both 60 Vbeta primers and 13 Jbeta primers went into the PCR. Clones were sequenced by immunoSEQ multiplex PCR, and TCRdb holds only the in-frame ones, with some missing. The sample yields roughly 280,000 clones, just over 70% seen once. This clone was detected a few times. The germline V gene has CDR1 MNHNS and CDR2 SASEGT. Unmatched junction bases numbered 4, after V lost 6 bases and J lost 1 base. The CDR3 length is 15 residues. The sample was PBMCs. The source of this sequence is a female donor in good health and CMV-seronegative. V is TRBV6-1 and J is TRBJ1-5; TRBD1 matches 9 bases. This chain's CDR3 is CASRWDRASNQPQHF. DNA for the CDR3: TGTGCCAGCAGATGGGACAGGGCGAGCAATCAGCCCCAGCATTTT.